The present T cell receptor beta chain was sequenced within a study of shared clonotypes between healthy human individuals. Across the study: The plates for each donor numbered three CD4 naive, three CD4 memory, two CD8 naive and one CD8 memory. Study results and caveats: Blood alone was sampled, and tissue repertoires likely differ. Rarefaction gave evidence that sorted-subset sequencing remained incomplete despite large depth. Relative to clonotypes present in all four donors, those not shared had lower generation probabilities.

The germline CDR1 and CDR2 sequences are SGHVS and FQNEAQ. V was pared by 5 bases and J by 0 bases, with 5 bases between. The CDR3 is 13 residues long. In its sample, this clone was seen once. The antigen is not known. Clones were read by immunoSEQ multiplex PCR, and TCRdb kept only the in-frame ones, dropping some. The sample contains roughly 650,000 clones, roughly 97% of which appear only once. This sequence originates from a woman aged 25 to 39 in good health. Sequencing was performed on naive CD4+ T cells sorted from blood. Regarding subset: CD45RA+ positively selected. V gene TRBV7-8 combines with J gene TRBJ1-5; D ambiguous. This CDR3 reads CASSRNSNQPQHF. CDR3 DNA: TGTGCCAGCAGCCGTAATAGCAATCAGCCCCAGCATTTT.